The 11 T cell receptor beta chains below were found in one sample sequenced in a study of T cell responses to AZD1222 COVID-19 vaccine. The table came from immunoSEQ multiplex PCR; TCRdb's copy has only in-frame clones and leaves some out. The data contain 110,000 to 150,000 clones, around 92% of them seen just once; the ten biggest clones take up 2.5% to 4%. Sequencing was performed on peripheral blood, taken 28 days after the second AZD1222 dose. Source of these receptors: an adult who received the AZD1222 COVID-19 vaccine.

The chain couples TRBV27 to TRBJ1-5; TRBD1 might be the D (6 bases). Germline V gives CDR1 MNHEY, CDR2 SMNVEV (reference sequence). CDR3 length: 13 amino acids. V lost 8 bases and J 6 bases, leaving 14 bases between the germline ends. The CDR3 sequence is CASGGGRVQPQHF. In nucleotides, the CDR3 is TGTGCCAGCGGAGGGGGTAGGGTTCAGCCCCAGCATTTT.

V and J are TRBV29-1 and TRBJ2-7; TRBD2 agrees at 11 bases. The V gene end was trimmed by 7 bases and the J gene end by 2 bases; junction bases not matched to a gene: 10. CDR3 length: 15 residues. Germline V gene data show CDR1 as SQVTM and CDR2 as ANQGSEA. The CDR3 spells CSGLGTSGTTYEQYF. CDR3 coding DNA: TGCAGCGGCCTCGGGACTAGCGGAACTACCTACGAGCAGTACTTC.

The chain is built from TRBV5-1 and TRBJ1-1; the match to TRBD1 covers 12 bases. Trimming removed 4 bases from V and 4 bases from J; junction bases left unmatched: 8. Germline CDR1 and CDR2: SGHRS and YFSETQ. This CDR3 comprises 16 residues. DNA of the CDR3: TGCGCCAGCAGCCCCGGGACAGGGGGCCACGGCACTGAAGCTTTCTTT. Protein sequence: CASSPGTGGHGTEAFF.

V and J are TRBV7-9 and TRBJ1-2; tentatively, D is TRBD1 (5 bases). V dropped 5 bases and J dropped 8 bases, with 9 bases sitting between them. The CDR3 loop spans 11 amino acids. Germline-derived CDR1 and CDR2 are SEHNR and FQNEAQ (reference sequence). The CDR3 reads CASSPRDGYTF. The CDR3 region has the DNA TGTGCCAGCAGCCCCAGGGACGGCTACACCTTC.

The gene calls are TRBV6-1 and TRBJ1-6, with a weak D call TRBD1 (6 bases). The CDR3 is 15 amino acids. Germline assignment: CDR1 MNHNS and CDR2 SASEGT. Trimming took off 2 bases at V and 10 bases at J, with 15 bases between the two ends. Here the CDR3 DNA reads TGTGCCAGCAGTGAAATTCCCAGGGGTGACTCACCCCTCCACTTT. Translated: CASSEIPRGDSPLHF.

The CDR3 region is CASSSGVVGYTF. The CDR3 DNA is TGTGCCAGCAGCTCAGGGGTTGTTGGCTACACCTTC. The chain is built from TRBV5-6 and TRBJ1-2, with D possibly matching TRBD1 (6 bases). Deletions cut 3 bases from V and 7 bases from J, with 10 bases between. The CDR3 length is 12 residues. The germline V gene has CDR1 SGHDT and CDR2 YYEEEE.

This clone was picked up a small number of times. The rearrangement links TRBV2 to TRBJ2-7, with D perhaps matching TRBD1 or TRBD2 (7 bases each). The CDR3 has 13 amino acids. The V gene lost 6 bases and the J gene lost 3 bases, with 12 bases spanning the gap. Germline values: CDR1 SNHLY, CDR2 FYNNEI. The CDR3 bases are TGTGCCAGCAGAGCGGGACAGAGCTACGAGCAGTACTTC. This codes for CASRAGQSYEQYF.

The J gene is TRBJ2-7, the V gene TRBV27, with D possibly TRBD1 on 6 matching bases. V was clipped by 6 bases and J by 0 bases, with 9 bases between them. Germline CDR1 and CDR2: MNHEY and SMNVEV (reference sequence). CDR3 length: 13 amino acids. Here the CDR3 reads CASSRTDSYEQYF. Here the CDR3 DNA reads TGTGCCAGCAGCCGGACAGACTCCTACGAGCAGTACTTC.

This clone was found once. The V gene is TRBV28, the J gene TRBJ2-1; 7 bases align to TRBD1. The CDR3 is made up of 15 amino acids. Trimming took 6 bases from V and 2 from J; bases not matched to a gene: 7. Germline CDR1 and CDR2: MDHEN and SYDVKM. The CDR3 region has the DNA TGTGCCAGCAGCACTGCCGGGACAGCCTACAATGAGCAGTTCTTC. Protein: CASSTAGTAYNEQFF.

The V gene is TRBV7-2, the J gene TRBJ2-1, with 8 positions matching TRBD2. Looked up from germline, CDR1 is SGHTA and CDR2 is FQGNSA. The CDR3 extends over 16 amino acids. The V gene end was trimmed by 5 bases and the J gene end by 9 bases; junction bases not matched to a gene: 15. DNA for the CDR3: TGTGCCAGCAGCATCCTAAGCGGGAGTGTTTTCGGTGAGCAGTTCTTC. Protein sequence: CASSILSGSVFGEQFF.

The chain employs TRBV3-1 (or the pseudogene TRBV3-2) and TRBJ2-1, with a possible D match to TRBD2 (6 bases). V lost 5 bases and J 7 bases, leaving 18 bases between the germline ends. The CDR3 is 15 residues long. Germline CDR1 reads LGHDT; CDR2 reads YNNKEL (reference sequence). The CDR3 sequence is CASSVGTPRGNEQFF. Here the CDR3 DNA reads TGTGCCAGCAGCGTCGGGACTCCCCGGGGTAATGAGCAGTTCTTC.